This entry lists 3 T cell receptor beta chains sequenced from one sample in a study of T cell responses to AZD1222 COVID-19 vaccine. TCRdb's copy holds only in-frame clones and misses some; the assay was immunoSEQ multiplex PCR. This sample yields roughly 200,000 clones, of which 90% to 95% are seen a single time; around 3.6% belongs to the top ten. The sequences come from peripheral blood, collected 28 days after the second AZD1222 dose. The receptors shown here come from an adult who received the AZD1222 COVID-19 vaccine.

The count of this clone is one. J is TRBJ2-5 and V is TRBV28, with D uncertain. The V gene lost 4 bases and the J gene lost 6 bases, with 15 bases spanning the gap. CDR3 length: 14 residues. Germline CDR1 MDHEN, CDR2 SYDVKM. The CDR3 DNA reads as TGTGCCAGCAGTTCTGCCGGACCCCAGAAGACCCAGTACTTC. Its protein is CASSSAGPQKTQYF.

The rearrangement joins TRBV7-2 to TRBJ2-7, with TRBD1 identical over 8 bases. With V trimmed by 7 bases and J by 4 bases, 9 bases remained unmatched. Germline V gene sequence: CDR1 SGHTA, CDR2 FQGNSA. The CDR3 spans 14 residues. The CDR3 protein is CASIPGQGRYEQYF. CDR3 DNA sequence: TGTGCCAGCATCCCCGGACAGGGTAGATACGAGCAGTACTTC.

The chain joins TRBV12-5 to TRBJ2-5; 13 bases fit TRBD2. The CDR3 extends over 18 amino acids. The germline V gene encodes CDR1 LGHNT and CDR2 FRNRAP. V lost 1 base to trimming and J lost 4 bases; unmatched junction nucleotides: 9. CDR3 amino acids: CASGLGWTSGRTRETQYF. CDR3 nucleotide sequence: TGTGCTAGTGGTTTGGGCTGGACTAGCGGGAGAACCAGAGAGACCCAGTACTTC.